Following are 14 T cell receptor beta chains from one sample sequenced in a study of tumor and adjacent non-tumor tissue in lung cancer. TCRbeta libraries were built with three rounds of nested PCR, modified from ARM-PCR. TCRdb analysed the multiplex PCR reads with MiXCR anew, one entry per CDR3 protein. The table lists about 110,000 distinct CDR3 sequences, about 64% of them singletons. The template was RNA from unsorted bulk tissue. The normal lung tissue was taken more than 3 cm from the tumor edge. The source material was distant non-tumor lung tissue. Source of these receptors: a man in his 60s with non-small cell lung cancer.

As concerns this clonotype: A much larger clone sits a single nucleotide away, making a read error possible. J is TRBJ1-1 and V is TRBV12-3 or TRBV12-4, with TRBD1 as a possible D gene (6 bases). This CDR3 comprises 14 residues. The CDR3 sequence: CASSLGMGQTEASF. The DNA for the CDR3 is TGTGCCAGCAGTTTAGGAATGGGACAAACCGAAGCTTCCTTT.

The rearrangement uses TRBV29-1 and TRBJ1-1; D gene unclear. CDR1 is SQVTM, CDR2 ANQGSEA, per germline. This CDR3 is 13 amino acids long. The CDR3 sequence: CGIERSAKPEAFF. The CDR3 coding sequence is TGCGGCATTGAAAGGTCTGCAAAGCCTGAAGCTTTCTTT. Using reference TRBV29-1 and TRBJ1-1 for the parts outside the CDR3, the full variable domain is SAVISQKPSRDICQRGTSLTIQCQVDSQVTMMFWYRQQPGQSLTLIATANQGSEATYESGFVIDKFPISRPNLTFSTLTVSNMSPEDSSIYLCGIERSAKPEAFFGQGTRLTVV.

This clonotype has only a few counts. An end of the junction does not agree with germline; a read error may underlie this. J is TRBJ2-3 and V is TRBV11-2, with 13 bases fitting TRBD2. The CDR3 is made up of 16 amino acids. Germline V gives CDR1 SGHAT, CDR2 FQNNGV. The DNA of the CDR3 is TGTGCCAGCAGTATAAGGACTAGCGGGAGCTTGAATACGCAGTACTTT. Its translation is CASSIRTSGSLNTQYF.

Points on this clonotype: A much larger clone sits a single nucleotide away, making a read error possible. The CDR3 ends on some other residue instead of the conserved phenylalanine or tryptophan, so this is likely a read error. The V and J genes are TRBV6-2 or TRBV6-3 and TRBJ1-2; 9 bases agree with TRBD1. CDR3 size: 15 residues. CDR1 and CDR2 from the germline V gene are MNHEY and SVGEGT. J lost 5 bases, V lost 6 bases, and 10 bases had no gene match. CDR3: CASRIRQGDGYGYTL. In DNA form, the CDR3 reads TGTGCCAGCAGGATACGACAGGGGGACGGATATGGCTACACCCTC.

With regard to this clonotype: The CDR3 does not end in the conserved phenylalanine or tryptophan, so this is likely a read error. This sequence joins TRBV11-3 and TRBJ2-1; tentative D call: TRBD2 (6 bases). This CDR3 spans 16 amino acids. Germline V CDR1 and CDR2: SGHNT, YENEEA. Trimming took off 5 bases at V and 5 bases at J, with 19 bases between the two ends. Written as DNA, the CDR3 is TGTGCCAGCAGCCCCAGACTAGTGGGAGATAACAATGAGCAGTTCTTA. Its protein is CASSPRLVGDNNEQFL.

This clonotype showed up just a few times. The chain uses TRBV18 and TRBJ2-1; D gene uncertain. The CDR3 loop spans 16 amino acids. CDR1 and CDR2 from the germline V gene are KGHSH and LQKENI. Trimming left V 4 bases short and J 0 bases short, with 13 bases between. CDR3 nucleotides: TGTGCCAGCTCACTGTCGGTCAGCAGCTCCTACAATGAGCAGTTCTTC. Translating it yields CASSLSVSSSYNEQFF.

The rearrangement uses TRBV20-1 and TRBJ1-2; no clear D. Germline V lookup: CDR1 DFQATT, CDR2 SNEGSKA (reference sequence). V was pared by 6 bases and J by 7 bases, with 21 bases between. The CDR3 spans 14 residues. This CDR3 reads CSARREAALRGYTF. CDR3 bases: TGCAGTGCGCGCCGCGAGGCCGCCCTACGTGGCTACACCTTC.

Turning to this clonotype: The junction departs from germline at one end; a sequencing error may be responsible. The chain has TRBV6-2 or TRBV6-3 and TRBJ1-5; D call uncertain. The CDR3 runs to 17 residues. CDR1 is MNHEY, CDR2 SVGEGT, per germline. The CDR3 DNA sequence: TGTGCCAGCAGTCCGCCCTCCAGAGACGGACCCAATCAGCCCCAGCAGTTT. This encodes CASSPPSRDGPNQPQQF.

Turning to this clonotype: This may arise from a read error, as a much more abundant clone is one base away. The chain employs TRBV20-1 and TRBJ2-3; TRBD1 aligns across 8 bases. The V gene's germline CDR1 is DFQATT and CDR2 SNEGSKA (reference sequence). The J segment lost 7 bases and the V segment lost 7 bases, leaving 16 bases of the junction unmatched. The CDR3 totals 15 residues. The CDR3 reads CSVISRQGLAHTQYF. As DNA, the CDR3 is TGCAGTGTCATCTCCCGACAGGGGCTAGCGCATACGCAGTATTTT.

Note on this clonotype: One end of the junction is discordant with germline, which a read error may explain. The rearrangement uses TRBV20-1 and TRBJ1-2; no reliable D call. Germline lookup yields CDR1 DFQATT and CDR2 SNEGSKA (reference sequence). There are 13 residues in the CDR3. CDR3 in DNA: TGCAGTGCTTCCCACCCTGGAGGCTATGACTACACCTTC. Translation gives CSASHPGGYDYTF.

The J gene is TRBJ2-3, the V gene TRBV4-1; 7 bases map to TRBD2. Losses at the gene ends were 8 bases for V and 2 bases for J; bases not matched to a gene: 7. Germline-derived CDR1 and CDR2 are MGHRA and YSYEKL. The CDR3 is 14 residues long. This CDR3 reads CASAKRGLTDTQYF. Written as DNA, the CDR3 is TGCGCCAGCGCGAAGCGGGGCCTCACAGATACGCAGTATTTT.

Turning to this clonotype: It may be a read error: a sequence one base away is much more abundant. The J gene is TRBJ2-1, the V gene TRBV11-2, with D possibly matching TRBD2 (6 bases). Germline CDR1 is SGHAT and CDR2 is FQNNGV. This CDR3 region has 18 residues. The DNA for the CDR3 is TGTGTCAGCAGCTTACATGTGCGGGACTGGGCCTCCTACAATGAGCAGTTCTTC. Translation gives CVSSLHVRDWASYNEQFF.

On this clonotype: A much larger clone differs by one base, so this may be a read error. This chain links TRBV20-1 with TRBJ2-1; D gene ambiguous. CDR1 and CDR2 from the germline V gene are DFQATT and SNEGSKA (reference sequence). The CDR3 length is 14 residues. V was shortened by 4 bases and J by 7 bases, with 17 bases between the two germline ends. The CDR3 loop is CSATPPHLINEQFF. For the CDR3, the DNA is TGCAGTGCTACACCTCCACACCTCATAAATGAGCAGTTCTTC.

A single count supports this clonotype. The junction departs from the called germline gene at one end, perhaps through a read error. The CDR3 DNA reads as TGTGCCAGCAACTTAAATAGCGGGGTTTACATCGGGGAGCCGTTTTTT. Translated: CASNLNSGVYIGEPFF. The J gene is TRBJ2-2, the V gene TRBV11-1; TRBD2 aligns across 8 bases. CDR3 length: 16 amino acids. CDR1 is SGHAT, CDR2 FQDESV, per germline (reference sequence).